This TCR beta chain was recorded in a study of OX40 agonist ivuxolimab in advanced cancers. At the level of the study: Ivuxolimab is an agonistic anti-OX40 (CD134) antibody, and patients were treated with it. All patients had ivuxolimab intravenously every 2 weeks at 0.01 to 10 mg/kg. Dose-escalation cases comprised hepatocellular carcinoma, melanoma, renal cell or head and neck cancer. Two cutaneous melanoma patients and one hepatocellular carcinoma patient, three in all, had partial responses.

Profiling relied on immunoSEQ multiplex PCR, and the TCRdb table lists in-frame clones only, not all of them. The repertoire holds some 66,000 clones, with about 85% as singletons. The CDR3 extends over 15 amino acids. Trimming took off 4 bases at V and 2 bases at J, with 15 bases between the two ends. The germline CDR1 and CDR2 sequences are SNHLY and FYNNEI. The chain recombines TRBV2 with TRBJ2-7; D is undetermined. The TCR sequence derives from an adult with an advanced solid tumor such as melanoma, head and neck, liver or kidney cancer. The source material was CD4+ or CD8+ T cells sorted from blood, sampled in a trial of the OX40 agonist ivuxolimab. CDR3 in amino acids: CASSGSAKSPYEQYF. Here the CDR3 DNA reads TGTGCCAGCAGTGGGTCCGCCAAATCCCCCTACGAGCAGTACTTC.